Shown below are 10 T cell receptor beta chains from a single sample sequenced in a study of a mutant IDH1 vaccine in newly diagnosed glioma. TCRdb's table, derived via immunoSEQ multiplex PCR, lists solely in-frame clones and lacks some. The sample holds fewer than 70,000 clones; around 83% are singletons and the top ten take about 4%. Regarding time point: week 47, end of study. One vaccine dose held 300 ug of mutant IDH1 20-mer peptide and came with topical imiquimod. These receptors have no known antigen. Specimen: PBMCs, collected from a glioma patient whose treatment included an IDH1 peptide vaccine. These receptors were taken from a man in his thirties or forties with glioma.

This clone came up a few times. DNA for the CDR3: TGCAGCGCCCTAACGTCCACTGAAGCTTTCTTT. It is translated as CSALTSTEAFF. This chain joins TRBV29-1 and TRBJ1-1; D remains ambiguous. V lost 7 bases and J 4 bases, leaving 10 bases between the germline ends. Germline CDR1 is SQVTM and CDR2 is ANQGSEA. The CDR3 has 11 residues.

This clone has ten or more counts. The chain recombines TRBV6-1 with TRBJ1-6; D may be TRBD1 (5 bases). Germline CDR1 and CDR2: MNHNS and SASEGT. Trimming left V 2 bases short and J 7 bases short, with 12 bases between. The length of the CDR3 is 15 residues. This CDR3 is CASSETPEGNSPLHF. Here the CDR3 DNA reads TGTGCCAGCAGTGAAACCCCAGAGGGGAATTCACCCCTCCACTTT.

The chain uses TRBV10-1 and TRBJ2-7; 8 nucleotides match TRBD2. Germline-derived CDR1 and CDR2 are WNHNN and SYGVQD (reference sequence). The V segment lost 6 bases and the J segment 2 bases; nucleotides outside the gene matches: 6. The CDR3 has 14 amino acids. This CDR3 reads CASRQGLGPYEQYF. For the CDR3, the DNA is TGCGCCAGCAGACAGGGACTAGGCCCCTACGAGCAGTACTTC.

To note about this clone: At one of its ends the junction is not consistent with the germline gene, which may arise from a read error. The chain couples TRBV18 to TRBJ2-2, with D unresolved. Germline CDR1 KGHSH, CDR2 LQKENI. This CDR3 is built from 13 residues. CDR3 in DNA: TGTGCCAGCTCCCCCTCGAAGACCGGGGAGCTGTTTTTT. Amino acids: CASSPSKTGELFF.

The V call is TRBV10-3, the J call TRBJ2-3, with 9 bases aligning to TRBD1. The V gene's germline CDR1 is ENHRY and CDR2 SYGVKD. V shed 10 bases, J shed 5 bases, and the junction held 10 bases outside the gene matches. CDR3 length: 14 amino acids. DNA for the CDR3: TGTGCCACAGGGACAGGGTATGTTCAAGATACGCAGTATTTT. Translation: CATGTGYVQDTQYF.

The chain uses TRBV28 and TRBJ1-1; 9 bases match TRBD1. Germline values: CDR1 MDHEN, CDR2 SYDVKM. The CDR3 spans 15 residues. V lost 6 bases to trimming and J lost 3 bases; unmatched junction nucleotides: 8. CDR3 DNA: TGTGCCAGCAGGAATGGTGGGACAGGGCACACTGAAGCTTTCTTT. Its protein product is CASRNGGTGHTEAFF.

This sequence joins TRBV19 and TRBJ2-7; D may match TRBD1 or TRBD2 (5 bases each). This CDR3 spans 14 amino acids. V lost 2 bases, J lost 4 bases, and 12 bases lay in between. The germline gives CDR1 LNHDA, CDR2 SQIVND (reference sequence). The CDR3 is CASSISGPKYEQYF. In DNA, the CDR3 is TGTGCCAGTAGTATATCGGGGCCTAAATACGAGCAGTACTTC.

DNA of the CDR3: TGTGCCAGCAGTTCGCCGGGACAGGGGTCGTTCTTC. It codes for CASSSPGQGSFF. V and J are TRBV27 and TRBJ2-1, with 10 bases identical to TRBD1. V trimming: 4 bases; J trimming: 15 bases; junction bases outside the gene matches: 6. CDR1 and CDR2 (germline): MNHEY, SMNVEV (reference sequence). The CDR3 runs to 12 residues.

The chain joins TRBV29-1 to TRBJ2-7, with TRBD1 matching 7 bases. From germline, CDR1 is SQVTM and CDR2 ANQGSEA. The V gene end was trimmed by 7 bases and the J gene end by 3 bases; junction bases not matched to a gene: 9. CDR3 length: 13 amino acids. CDR3 coding DNA: TGCAGCGCACAGGGACAGACCCTCTACGAGCAGTACTTC. Its protein is CSAQGQTLYEQYF.

The chain joins TRBV5-4 to TRBJ1-2; the D is unclear. CDR3 length equals 13 residues. Trimming shortened V by 4 bases and J by 8 bases, and 15 bases separated the two germline ends. Germline lookup yields CDR1 SGHNT and CDR2 YYREEE (reference sequence). CDR3 sequence: CASSVGQSEGYTF. The DNA for the CDR3 is TGTGCCAGCAGCGTGGGCCAATCGGAAGGCTACACCTTC.